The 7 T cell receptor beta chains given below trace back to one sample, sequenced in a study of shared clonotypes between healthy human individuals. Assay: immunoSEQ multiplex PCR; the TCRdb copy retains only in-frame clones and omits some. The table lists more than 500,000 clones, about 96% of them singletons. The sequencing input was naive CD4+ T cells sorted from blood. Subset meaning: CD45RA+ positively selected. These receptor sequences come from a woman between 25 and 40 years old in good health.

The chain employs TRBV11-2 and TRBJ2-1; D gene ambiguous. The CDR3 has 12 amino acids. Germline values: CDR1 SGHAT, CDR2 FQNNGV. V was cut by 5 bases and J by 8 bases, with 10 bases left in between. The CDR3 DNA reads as TGTGCCAGCAGCCACGGCAGCGATGAGCAGTTCTTC. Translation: CASSHGSDEQFF.

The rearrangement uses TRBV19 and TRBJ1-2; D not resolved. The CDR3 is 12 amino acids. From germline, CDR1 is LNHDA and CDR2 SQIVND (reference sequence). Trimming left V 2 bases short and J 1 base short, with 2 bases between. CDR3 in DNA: TGTGCCAGTAGTATACGTAACTATGGCTACACCTTC. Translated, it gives CASSIRNYGYTF.

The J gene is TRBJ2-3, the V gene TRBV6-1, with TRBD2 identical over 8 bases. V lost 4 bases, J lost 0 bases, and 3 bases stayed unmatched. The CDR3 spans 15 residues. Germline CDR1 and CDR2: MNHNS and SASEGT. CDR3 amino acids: CASSVRLASTDTQYF. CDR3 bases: TGTGCCAGCAGTGTTCGACTAGCGAGCACAGATACGCAGTATTTT.

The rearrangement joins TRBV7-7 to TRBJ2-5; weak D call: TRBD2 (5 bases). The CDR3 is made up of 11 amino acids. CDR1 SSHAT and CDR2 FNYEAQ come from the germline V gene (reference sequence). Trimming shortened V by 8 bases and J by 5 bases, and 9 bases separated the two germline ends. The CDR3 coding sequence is TGTGCCAGCGGGCCGGGGGAGACCCAGTACTTC. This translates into CASGPGETQYF.

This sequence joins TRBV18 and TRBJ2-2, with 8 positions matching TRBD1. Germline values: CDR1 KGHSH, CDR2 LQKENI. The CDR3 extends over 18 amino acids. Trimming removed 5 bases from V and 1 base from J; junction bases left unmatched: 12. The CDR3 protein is CASSKGPFGQGNTGELFF. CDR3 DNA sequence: TGTGCCAGCTCAAAGGGCCCGTTTGGACAGGGGAACACCGGGGAGCTGTTTTTT.

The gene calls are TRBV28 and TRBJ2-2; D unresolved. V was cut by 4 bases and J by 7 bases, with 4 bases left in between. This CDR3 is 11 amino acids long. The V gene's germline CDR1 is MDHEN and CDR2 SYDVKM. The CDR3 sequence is CASSSYGELFF. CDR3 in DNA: TGTGCCAGCAGTTCCTACGGGGAGCTGTTTTTT. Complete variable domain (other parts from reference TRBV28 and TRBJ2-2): DVKVTQSSRYLVKRTGEKVFLECVQDMDHENMFWYRQDPGLGLRLIYFSYDVKMKEKGDIPEGYSVSREKKERFSLILESASTNQTSMYLCASSSYGELFFGEGSRLTVL.

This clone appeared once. CDR3 residues: CASSLFGQGRRNEQFF. CDR3 nucleotide sequence: TGTGCCAGCAGTTTATTCGGGCAGGGGAGGAGGAATGAGCAGTTCTTC. The chain joins TRBV28 to TRBJ2-1; D may be TRBD1 or TRBD2 (6 bases each). Germline V CDR1 and CDR2: MDHEN, SYDVKM. This CDR3 region has 16 residues. V dropped 1 base and J dropped 7 bases, with 17 bases sitting between them.